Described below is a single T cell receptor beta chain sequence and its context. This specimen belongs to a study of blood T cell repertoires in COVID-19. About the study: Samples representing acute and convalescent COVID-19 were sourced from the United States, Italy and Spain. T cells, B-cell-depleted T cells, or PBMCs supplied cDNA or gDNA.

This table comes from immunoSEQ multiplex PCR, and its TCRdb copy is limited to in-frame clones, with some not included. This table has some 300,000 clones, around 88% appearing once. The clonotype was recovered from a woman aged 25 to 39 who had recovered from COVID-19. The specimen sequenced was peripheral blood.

CDR3 bases: TGTGCCAGCAGCCGTAACCGGGACAGGACTAATTCACCCCTCCACTTT. It encodes CASSRNRDRTNSPLHF. The gene calls are TRBV7-9 and TRBJ1-6; 8 bases agree with TRBD1. Unmatched junction bases numbered 9, after V lost 5 bases and J lost 6 bases. This CDR3 has 16 amino acids. Germline loops: CDR1 SEHNR, CDR2 FQNEAQ (reference sequence).